This passage covers 8 T cell receptor beta chains from one sample sequenced in a study of blood T cell repertoires in COVID-19. Only in-frame clones appear in the TCRdb table, and some are missing; sequencing was by immunoSEQ multiplex PCR. The sample has roughly 100,000 clones, 75% to 85% seen once. The specimen was peripheral blood. These receptor sequences come from a man aged 55 to 69 with acute or convalescent COVID-19.

This clone came up a few times. This rearrangement joins TRBV7-3 to TRBJ1-6, with TRBD1 matching over 11 bases. The CDR3 is 15 amino acids. The junction had 1 base not matched to a gene; V was cut back by 3 bases and J by 6 bases. Germline V gives CDR1 SGHTA, CDR2 FQGTGA. This chain's CDR3 is CASSLDRGLNSPLHF. The DNA for the CDR3 is TGTGCCAGCAGCTTGGACAGGGGGCTTAATTCACCCCTCCACTTT.

V is TRBV12-3 or TRBV12-4 and J is TRBJ2-5; 7 bases are a match to TRBD1. After removal of 3 bases from V and 5 bases from J, the junction contained 3 bases not matched to a gene. There are 13 residues in the CDR3. The CDR3 here is CASSFYRGETQYF. The CDR3 DNA is TGTGCCAGCAGTTTTTACAGGGGTGAGACCCAGTACTTC.

With regard to this clone: Other DNA sequences in this sample translate to the same CDR3. V gene TRBV5-1 combines with J gene TRBJ2-7, with TRBD1 as a possible D gene (6 bases). The CDR3 is 14 amino acids. Per the germline V gene, CDR1 is SGHRS and CDR2 is YFSETQ. V lost 4 bases to trimming and J lost 1 base, with 12 bases between them. CDR3 amino acids: CASSPRQASYEQYF. CDR3 in DNA: TGCGCCAGCAGCCCCCGACAGGCTTCCTACGAGCAGTACTTC.

This chain links TRBV9 with TRBJ2-1; D ambiguous. V dropped 0 bases and J dropped 8 bases, with 9 bases sitting between them. CDR3 length: 13 amino acids. CDR1 is SGDLS, CDR2 YYNGEE, per germline. The CDR3: CASSVVPRDEQFF. The CDR3 DNA reads as TGTGCCAGCAGCGTAGTACCTCGCGATGAGCAGTTCTTC.

The rearrangement joins TRBV4-1 to TRBJ2-7; 9 positions agree with TRBD1. Germline V gives CDR1 MGHRA, CDR2 YSYEKL. This CDR3 comprises 17 residues. Germline trimming cut 0 bases from V and 0 bases from J; bases unmatched to any gene: 6. Here the CDR3 reads CASSQDSGTGSSYEQYF. The DNA for the CDR3 is TGCGCCAGCAGCCAAGATTCGGGGACAGGGAGCTCCTACGAGCAGTACTTC.

The chain uses TRBV7-6 and TRBJ2-3, with 7 bases lining up with TRBD2. Trimming at V came to 5 bases and at J to 0 bases, leaving 5 bases not matched to a gene. The CDR3 has 15 residues. Germline-derived CDR1 and CDR2 are SGHVS and FNYEAQ. CDR3 region: CASSHLAASTDTQYF. For the CDR3, the DNA is TGTGCCAGCAGCCATCTAGCGGCTAGCACAGATACGCAGTATTTT.

CDR3 residues: CASSFGQGVGEQYF. CDR3 nucleotides: TGTGCCAGCAGCTTCGGACAGGGGGTGGGCGAGCAGTACTTC. This sequence joins TRBV7-2 and TRBJ2-7; 10 bases line up with TRBD1. Germline CDR1 SGHTA, CDR2 FQGNSA. The J segment lost 6 bases and the V segment lost 3 bases, leaving 5 bases of the junction unmatched. The CDR3 runs to 14 residues.

V is TRBV4-3 and J is TRBJ1-2, with TRBD1 as a possible D gene (5 bases). There are 16 residues in the CDR3. V dropped 3 bases and J dropped 4 bases, with 18 bases sitting between them. The germline CDR1 and CDR2 sequences are LGHNA and YSLEER. In nucleotides, the CDR3 is TGCGCCAGCAGCCACAGTCAAACGGGGGAACTCTATGGCTACACCTTC. Residues: CASSHSQTGELYGYTF.